This T cell receptor (beta chain) was profiled in a study of PD-L1 blockade in urothelial cancer. The CDR3 runs 14 residues. With 4 bases removed from V and 1 base from J, the gap between germline ends came to 9 bases. Germline CDR1 MNHNY, CDR2 SVGAGI (reference sequence). Assay: immunoSEQ multiplex PCR; the TCRdb copy retains only in-frame clones and omits some. This repertoire shows 15,000 to 20,000 clones, about 88% found once; its top ten account for about 13%. Time point specified: pretreatment peripheral blood. The clonotype originates from a man in his 70s with urothelial cancer. This chain joins TRBV6-6 and TRBJ2-3; D possibly corresponds to TRBD1 (5 bases). The sample consisted of PBMCs, taken around atezolizumab (anti-PD-L1) treatment. The CDR3 here is CASSSLGGTDTQYF. DNA for the CDR3: TGTGCCAGCAGTTCCCTAGGGGGCACAGATACGCAGTATTTT.